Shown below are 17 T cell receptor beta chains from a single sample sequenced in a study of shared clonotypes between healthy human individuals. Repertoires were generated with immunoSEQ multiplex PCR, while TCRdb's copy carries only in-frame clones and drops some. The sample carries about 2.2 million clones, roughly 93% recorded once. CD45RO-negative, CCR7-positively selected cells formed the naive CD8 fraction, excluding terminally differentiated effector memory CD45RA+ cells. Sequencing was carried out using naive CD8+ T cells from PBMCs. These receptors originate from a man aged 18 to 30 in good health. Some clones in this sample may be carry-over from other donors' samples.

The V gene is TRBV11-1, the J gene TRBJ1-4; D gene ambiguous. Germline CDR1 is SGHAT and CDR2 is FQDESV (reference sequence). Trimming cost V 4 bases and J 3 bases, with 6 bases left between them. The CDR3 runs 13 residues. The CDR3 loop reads CASSSTPNEKLFF. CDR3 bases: TGTGCCAGCAGCTCGACACCTAATGAAAAACTGTTTTTT.

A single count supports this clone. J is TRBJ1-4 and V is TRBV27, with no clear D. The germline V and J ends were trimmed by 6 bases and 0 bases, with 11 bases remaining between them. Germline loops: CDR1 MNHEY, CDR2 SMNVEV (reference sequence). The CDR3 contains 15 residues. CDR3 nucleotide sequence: TGTGCCAGCAGCTCCTCCTCCGCAACTAATGAAAAACTGTTTTTT. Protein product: CASSSSSATNEKLFF.

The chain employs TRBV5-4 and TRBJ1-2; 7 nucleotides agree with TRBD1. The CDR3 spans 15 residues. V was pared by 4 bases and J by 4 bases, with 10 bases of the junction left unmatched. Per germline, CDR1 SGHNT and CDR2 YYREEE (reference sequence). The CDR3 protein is CASSQPDRVTYGYTF. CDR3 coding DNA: TGTGCCAGCAGCCAACCAGACAGGGTGACCTATGGCTACACCTTC.

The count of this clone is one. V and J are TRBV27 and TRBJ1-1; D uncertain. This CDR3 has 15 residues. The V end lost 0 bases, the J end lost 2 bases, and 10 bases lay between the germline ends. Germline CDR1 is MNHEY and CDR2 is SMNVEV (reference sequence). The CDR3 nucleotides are TGTGCCAGCAGTTTATCGGAAGGGAGAAACACTGAAGCTTTCTTT. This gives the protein CASSLSEGRNTEAFF.

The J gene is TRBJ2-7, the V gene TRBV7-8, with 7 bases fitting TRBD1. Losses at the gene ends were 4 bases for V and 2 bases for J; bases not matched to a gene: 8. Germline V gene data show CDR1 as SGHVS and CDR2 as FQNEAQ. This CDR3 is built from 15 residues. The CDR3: CASSSRDSRPYEQYF. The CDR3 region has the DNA TGTGCCAGCAGCTCCCGGGACAGCCGACCCTACGAGCAGTACTTC.

For the CDR3, the DNA is TGTGCCACCAGCATTATCCAAACAGGGGGCCGCTATAGCAATCAGCCCCAGCATTTT. Encoded protein: CATSIIQTGGRYSNQPQHF. The chain joins TRBV15 to TRBJ1-5; 9 nucleotides align to TRBD1. V shed 4 bases and J 0 bases; nucleotides not matched to a gene: 13. This CDR3 has 19 residues. The germline V gene has CDR1 LNHNV and CDR2 YYDKDF (reference sequence). Combining the CDR3 with reference TRBV15 and TRBJ1-5 gives the whole variable domain DAMVIQNPRYQVTQFGKPVTLSCSQTLNHNVMYWYQQKSSQAPKLLFHYYDKDFNNEADTPDNFQSRRPNTSFCFLDIRSPGLGDTAMYLCATSIIQTGGRYSNQPQHFGDGTRLSIL.

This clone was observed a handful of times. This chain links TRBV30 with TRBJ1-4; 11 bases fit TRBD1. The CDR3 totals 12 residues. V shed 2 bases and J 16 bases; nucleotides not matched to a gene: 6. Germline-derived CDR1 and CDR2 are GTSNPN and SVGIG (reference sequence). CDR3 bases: TGTGCCTGGAGTTCGGGACAGGGGGAATCGTTTTTT. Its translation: CAWSSGQGESFF. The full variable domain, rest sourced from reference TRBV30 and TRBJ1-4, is SQTIHQWPATLVQPVGSPLSLECTVEGTSNPNLYWYRQAAGRGLQLLFYSVGIGQISSEVPQNLSASRPQDRQFILSSKKLLLSDSGFYLCAWSSGQGESFFGSGTQLSVL.

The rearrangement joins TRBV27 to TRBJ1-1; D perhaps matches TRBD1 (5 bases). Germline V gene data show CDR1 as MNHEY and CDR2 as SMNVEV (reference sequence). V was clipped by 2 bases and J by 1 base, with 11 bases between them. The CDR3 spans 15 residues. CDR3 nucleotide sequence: TGTGCCAGCAGTTTAATCGGGGACTCGAACACTGAAGCTTTCTTT. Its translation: CASSLIGDSNTEAFF.

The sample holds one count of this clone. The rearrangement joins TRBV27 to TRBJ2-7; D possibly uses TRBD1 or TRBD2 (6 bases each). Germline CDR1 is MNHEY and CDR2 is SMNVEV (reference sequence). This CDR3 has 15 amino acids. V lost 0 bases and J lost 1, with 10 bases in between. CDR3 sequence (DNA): TGTGCCAGCAGTTTATCGAGGGGGGCTTCCTACGAGCAGTACTTC. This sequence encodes CASSLSRGASYEQYF.

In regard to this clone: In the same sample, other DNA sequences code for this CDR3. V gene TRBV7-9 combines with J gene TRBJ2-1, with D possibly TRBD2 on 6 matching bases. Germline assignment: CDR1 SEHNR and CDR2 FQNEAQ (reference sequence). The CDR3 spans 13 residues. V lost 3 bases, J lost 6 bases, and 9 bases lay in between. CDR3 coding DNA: TGTGCCAGCAGCTTTGGGCGGGGCAATGAGCAGTTCTTC. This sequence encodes CASSFGRGNEQFF.

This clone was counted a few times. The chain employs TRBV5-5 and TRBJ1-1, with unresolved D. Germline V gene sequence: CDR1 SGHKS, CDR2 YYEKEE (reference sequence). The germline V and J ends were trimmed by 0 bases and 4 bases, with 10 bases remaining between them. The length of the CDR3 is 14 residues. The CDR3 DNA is TGTGCCAGCAGCTTGGCCCGGGGTCCCACTGAAGCTTTCTTT. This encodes CASSLARGPTEAFF. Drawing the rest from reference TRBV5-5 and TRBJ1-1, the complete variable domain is DAGVTQSPTHLIKTRGQQVTLRCSPISGHKSVSWYQQVLGQGPQFIFQYYEKEERGRGNFPDRFSARQFPNYSSELNVNALLLGDSALYLCASSLARGPTEAFFGQGTRLTVV.

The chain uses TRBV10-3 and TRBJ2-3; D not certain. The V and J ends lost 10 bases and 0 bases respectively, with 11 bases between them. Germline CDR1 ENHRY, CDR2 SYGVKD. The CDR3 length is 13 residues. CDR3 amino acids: CASETPSTDTQYF. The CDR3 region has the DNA TGTGCCAGTGAGACCCCGAGCACAGATACGCAGTATTTT.

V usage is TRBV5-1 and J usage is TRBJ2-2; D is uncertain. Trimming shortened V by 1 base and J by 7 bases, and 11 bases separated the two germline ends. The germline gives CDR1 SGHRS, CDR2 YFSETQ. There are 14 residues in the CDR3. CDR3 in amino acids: CASSLLSVGGELFF. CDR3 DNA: TGCGCCAGCAGCTTGTTGAGTGTGGGCGGGGAGCTGTTTTTT.

This CDR3 is CASSLGAGGRYEQYF. The CDR3 DNA is TGTGCCAGCAGCTTAGGGGCAGGGGGCAGGTACGAGCAGTACTTC. The chain uses TRBV13 and TRBJ2-7; 8 nucleotides align to TRBD1. Looked up from germline, CDR1 is PRHDT and CDR2 is FYEKMQ (reference sequence). The junction had 5 bases not matched to a gene; V was cut back by 0 bases and J by 4 bases. The CDR3 covers 15 residues. Complete variable domain (other parts from reference TRBV13 and TRBJ2-7): AAGVIQSPRHLIKEKRETATLKCYPIPRHDTVYWYQQGPGQDPQFLISFYEKMQSDKGSIPDRFSAQQFSDYHSELNMSSLELGDSALYFCASSLGAGGRYEQYFGPGTRLTVT.

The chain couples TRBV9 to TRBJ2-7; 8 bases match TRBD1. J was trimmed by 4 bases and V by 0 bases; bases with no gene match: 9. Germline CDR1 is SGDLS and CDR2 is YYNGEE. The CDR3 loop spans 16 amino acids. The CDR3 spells CASSVAPQGAEYEQYF. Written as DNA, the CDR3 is TGTGCCAGCAGCGTAGCGCCGCAGGGGGCGGAGTACGAGCAGTACTTC.

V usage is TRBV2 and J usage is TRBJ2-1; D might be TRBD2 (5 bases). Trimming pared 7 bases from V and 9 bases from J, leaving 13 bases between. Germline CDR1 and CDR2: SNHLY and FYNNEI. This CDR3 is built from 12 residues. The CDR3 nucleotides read TGTGCCAGCACTGTCGGCGAGGGTGAGCAGTTCTTC. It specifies CASTVGEGEQFF. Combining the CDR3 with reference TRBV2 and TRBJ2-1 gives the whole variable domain EPEVTQTPSHQVTQMGQEVILRCVPISNHLYFYWYRQILGQKVEFLVSFYNNEISEKSEIFDDQFSVERPDGSNFTLKIRSTKLEDSAMYFCASTVGEGEQFFGPGTRLTVL.

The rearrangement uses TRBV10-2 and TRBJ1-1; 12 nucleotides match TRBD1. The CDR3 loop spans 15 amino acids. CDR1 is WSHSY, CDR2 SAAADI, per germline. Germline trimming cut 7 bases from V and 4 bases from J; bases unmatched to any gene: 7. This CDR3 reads CASTGTGGATTEAFF. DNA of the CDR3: TGCGCCAGCACCGGGACAGGGGGCGCGACCACTGAAGCTTTCTTT.